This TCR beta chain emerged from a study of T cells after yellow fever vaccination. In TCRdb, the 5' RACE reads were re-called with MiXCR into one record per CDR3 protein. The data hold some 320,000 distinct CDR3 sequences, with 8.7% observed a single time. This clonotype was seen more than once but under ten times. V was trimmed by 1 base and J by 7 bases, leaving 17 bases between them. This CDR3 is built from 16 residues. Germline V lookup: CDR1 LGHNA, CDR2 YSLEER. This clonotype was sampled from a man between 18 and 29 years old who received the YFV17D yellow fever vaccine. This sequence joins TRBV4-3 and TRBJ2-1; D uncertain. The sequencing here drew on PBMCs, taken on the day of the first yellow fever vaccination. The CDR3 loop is CASSQVASSSANEQFF. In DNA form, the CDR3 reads TGCGCCAGCAGCCAAGTGGCCAGTAGCTCCGCAAATGAGCAGTTCTTC.